This T cell receptor beta chain was profiled in a study of shared clonotypes between healthy human individuals. Study information: Three CD4 naive, three CD4 memory, two CD8 naive and one CD8 memory plate were used per donor. Study-wide points: Across a handful of donors, naive CD4 shared around 5.4%, naive CD8 approximately 3.5%, memory CD4 roughly 2.4%, memory CD8 roughly 0.37%. The four-donor shared clonotypes exceeded non-shared clonotypes in generation probability, with non-shared ones scoring lower.

Using immunoSEQ multiplex PCR, the repertoire was profiled, and TCRdb retains in-frame clones only, with some absent. The data hold 550,000 to 800,000 clones, with about nine tenths observed a single time. Concerning this clone: Its antigen remains unidentified.

V was trimmed by 1 base and J by 5 bases, leaving 15 bases between them. The CDR3 extends over 15 amino acids. CDR1 is SGDLS and CDR2 is YYNGEE in the germline V gene. The chain couples TRBV9 to TRBJ1-2, with D maybe TRBD1 (5 bases). What was sequenced was memory CD8+ T cells from PBMCs. Documented subset: CD45RO+ cells pooled with CCR7-negative TemRA cells. The clonotype originates from a young man in good health. Some clones in this sample may be carry-over from other donors' samples. CDR3 DNA sequence: TGTGCCAGCAGCGTAAGCAGCCAGGGCCTATATGGCTACACCTTC. Its protein is CASSVSSQGLYGYTF.